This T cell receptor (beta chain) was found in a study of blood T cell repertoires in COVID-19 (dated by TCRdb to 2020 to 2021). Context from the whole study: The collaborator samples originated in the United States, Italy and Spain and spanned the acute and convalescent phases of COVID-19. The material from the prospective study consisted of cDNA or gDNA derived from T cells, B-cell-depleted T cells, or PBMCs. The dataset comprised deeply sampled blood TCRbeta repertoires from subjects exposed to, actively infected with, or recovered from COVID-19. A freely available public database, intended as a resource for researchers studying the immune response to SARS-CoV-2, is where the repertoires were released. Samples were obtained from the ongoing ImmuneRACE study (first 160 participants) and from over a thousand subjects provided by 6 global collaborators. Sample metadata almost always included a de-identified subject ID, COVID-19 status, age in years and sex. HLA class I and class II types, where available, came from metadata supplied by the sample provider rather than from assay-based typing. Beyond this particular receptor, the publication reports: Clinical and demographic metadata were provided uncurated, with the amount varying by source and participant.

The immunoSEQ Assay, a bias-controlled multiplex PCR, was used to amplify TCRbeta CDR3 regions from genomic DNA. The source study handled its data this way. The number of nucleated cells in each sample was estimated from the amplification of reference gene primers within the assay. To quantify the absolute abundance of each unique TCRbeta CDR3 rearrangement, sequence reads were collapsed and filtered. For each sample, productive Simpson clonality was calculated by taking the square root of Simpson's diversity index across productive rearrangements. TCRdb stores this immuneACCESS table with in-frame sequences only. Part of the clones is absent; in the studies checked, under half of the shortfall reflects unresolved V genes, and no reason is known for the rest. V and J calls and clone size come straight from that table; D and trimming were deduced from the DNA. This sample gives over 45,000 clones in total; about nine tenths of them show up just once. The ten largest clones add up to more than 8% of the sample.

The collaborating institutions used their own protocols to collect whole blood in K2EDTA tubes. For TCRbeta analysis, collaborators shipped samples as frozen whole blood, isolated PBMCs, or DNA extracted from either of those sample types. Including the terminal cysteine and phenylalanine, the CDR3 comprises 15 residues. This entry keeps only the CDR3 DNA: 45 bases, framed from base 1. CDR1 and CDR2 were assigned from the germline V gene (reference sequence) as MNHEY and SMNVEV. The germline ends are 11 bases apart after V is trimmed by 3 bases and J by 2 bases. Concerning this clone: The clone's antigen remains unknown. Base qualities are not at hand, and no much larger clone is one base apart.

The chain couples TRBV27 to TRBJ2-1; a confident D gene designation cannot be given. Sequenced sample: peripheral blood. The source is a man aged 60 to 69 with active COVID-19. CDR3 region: CASSFVGGTYNEQFF. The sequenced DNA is TGTGCCAGCAGTTTCGTCGGCGGTACCTACAATGAGCAGTTCTTC.